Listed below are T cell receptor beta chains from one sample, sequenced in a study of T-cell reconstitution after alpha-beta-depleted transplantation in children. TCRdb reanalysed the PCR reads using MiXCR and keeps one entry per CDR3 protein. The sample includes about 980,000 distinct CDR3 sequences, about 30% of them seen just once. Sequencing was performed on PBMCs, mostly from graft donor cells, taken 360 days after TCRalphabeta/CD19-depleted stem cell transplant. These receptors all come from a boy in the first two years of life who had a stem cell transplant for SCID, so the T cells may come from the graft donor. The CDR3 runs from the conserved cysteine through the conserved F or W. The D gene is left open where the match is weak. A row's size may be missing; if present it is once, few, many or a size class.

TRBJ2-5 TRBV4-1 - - CASSPAGPETQYF TGCGCCAGCAGCCCAGCAGGGCCAGAGACCCAGTACTTC
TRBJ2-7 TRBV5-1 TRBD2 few CASSSTSSGGPNEQYF TGCGCCAGCAGCTCAACCTCTAGCGGGGGACCCAACGAGCAGTACTTC
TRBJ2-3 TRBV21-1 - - CASSPRLRTERPPGTDTQYF TGTGCCAGCAGCCCGCGACTAAGGACGGAGCGGCCTCCTGGCACAGATACGCAGTATTTT
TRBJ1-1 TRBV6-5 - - CASSYSAAGIEAFF TGTGCCAGCAGTTACTCAGCCGCAGGGATTGAAGCTTTCTTT
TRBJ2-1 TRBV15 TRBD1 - CATSRDDRGSYNEQFF TGTGCCACCAGCAGAGACGACAGGGGCTCCTACAATGAGCAGTTCTTC
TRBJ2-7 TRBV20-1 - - CSARDLEGSYEQYF TGCAGTGCTAGAGATCTAGAGGGCTCCTACGAGCAGTACTTC
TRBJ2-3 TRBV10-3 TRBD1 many CATGQGFTDTQYF TGTGCCACCGGACAGGGGTTTACAGATACGCAGTATTTT
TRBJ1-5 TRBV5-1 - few CASSYKTGQRVAGQPQHF TGCGCCAGCAGCTATAAGACTGGACAGAGGGTAGCAGGTCAGCCCCAGCATTTT
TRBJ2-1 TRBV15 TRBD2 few CATSREGLAGGNEQFF TGTGCCACCAGCAGAGAGGGACTAGCGGGGGGAAATGAGCAGTTCTTC
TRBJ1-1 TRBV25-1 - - CASSGWVDTEAFF TGTGCCAGCAGTGGTTGGGTTGACACTGAAGCTTTCTTT
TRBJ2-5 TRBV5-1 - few CASSPRDFQETQYF TGCGCCAGCAGCCCCCGGGACTTTCAAGAGACCCAGTACTTC
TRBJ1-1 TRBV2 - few CASRAPRTIEAFF TGTGCCAGCAGGGCCCCCAGGACTATCGAAGCTTTCTTT
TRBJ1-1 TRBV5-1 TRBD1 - CASSLGDRAGGAEAFF TGCGCCAGCAGCTTGGGTGACAGGGCAGGAGGGGCTGAAGCTTTCTTT
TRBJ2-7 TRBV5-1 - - CASTGEALTLGEQYF TGCGCCAGCACCGGGGAGGCCCTTACTTTAGGCGAGCAGTACTTC
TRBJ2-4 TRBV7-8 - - CASSADRLAKNIQYF TGTGCCAGCAGCGCCGACAGATTAGCCAAAAACATTCAGTACTTC
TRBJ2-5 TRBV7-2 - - CASSFRGRKYQETQYF TGTGCCAGCAGCTTTCGAGGACGGAAGTACCAAGAGACCCAGTACTTC
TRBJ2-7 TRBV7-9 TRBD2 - CASSPRGLAGAEQYF TGTGCCAGCAGCCCCCGTGGACTAGCGGGCGCCGAGCAGTACTTC
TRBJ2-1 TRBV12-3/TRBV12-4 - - CASSFGAWYNEQFF TGTGCCAGCAGTTTCGGAGCCTGGTACAATGAGCAGTTCTTC
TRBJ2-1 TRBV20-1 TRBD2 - CSASIGLAGWNEQFF TGCAGTGCTAGTATAGGACTAGCGGGGTGGAATGAGCAGTTCTTC
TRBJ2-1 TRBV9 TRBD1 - CASSVNTGVEQFF TGTGCCAGCAGCGTGAACACAGGGGTAGAGCAGTTCTTC
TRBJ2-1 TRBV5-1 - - CASSMALISGEQFF TGCGCCAGCAGCATGGCCCTCATATCTGGTGAGCAGTTCTTC
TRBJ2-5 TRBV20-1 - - CSARGPTETQYF TGCAGTGCTAGAGGACCGACAGAGACCCAGTACTTC
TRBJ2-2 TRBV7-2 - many CASSLGLPNTGELFF TGTGCCAGCAGCTTAGGACTCCCTAACACCGGGGAGCTGTTTTTT
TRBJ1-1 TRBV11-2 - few CASSLDRGGQRAFF TGTGCCAGCAGCTTAGATCGGGGGGGCCAGAGAGCTTTCTTT
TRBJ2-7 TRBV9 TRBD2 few CASSVGLKATIYEQYF TGTGCCAGCAGCGTGGGACTAAAGGCAACCATATACGAGCAGTACTTC
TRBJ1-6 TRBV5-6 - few CASRLGPASPNSPLHF TGTGCCAGCAGATTGGGTCCTGCATCCCCAAATTCACCCCTCCACTTT
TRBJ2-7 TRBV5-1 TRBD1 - CASSLVSGTGHHEQYF TGCGCCAGCAGCTTGGTTTCCGGGACAGGTCACCACGAGCAGTACTTC
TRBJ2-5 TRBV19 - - CASSIGAAQETQYF TGTGCCAGTAGTATCGGTGCAGCACAAGAGACCCAGTACTTC
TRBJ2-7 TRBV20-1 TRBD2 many CSANGRSGGGSYEQYF TGCAGTGCCAACGGGAGGAGCGGGGGGGGTTCCTACGAGCAGTACTTC
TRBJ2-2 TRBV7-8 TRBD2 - CASSPSGGAGELFF TGTGCCAGCAGCCCCAGCGGGGGGGCCGGGGAGCTGTTTTTT
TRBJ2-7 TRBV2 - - CASSPIGTGLGEQYF TGTGCCAGCAGCCCCATCGGGACGGGGTTAGGTGAGCAGTACTTC